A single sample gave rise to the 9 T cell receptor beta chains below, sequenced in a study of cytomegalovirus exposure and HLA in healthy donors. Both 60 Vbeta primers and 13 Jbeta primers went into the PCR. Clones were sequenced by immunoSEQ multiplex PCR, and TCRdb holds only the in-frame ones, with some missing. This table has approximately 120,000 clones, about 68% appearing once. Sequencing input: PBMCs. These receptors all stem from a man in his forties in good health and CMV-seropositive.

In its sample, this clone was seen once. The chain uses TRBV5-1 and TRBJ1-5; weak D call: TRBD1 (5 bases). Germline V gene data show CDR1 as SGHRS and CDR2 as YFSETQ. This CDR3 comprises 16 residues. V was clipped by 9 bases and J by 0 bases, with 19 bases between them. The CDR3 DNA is TGCGCCAACTGGAAGGTTCCAGGGAATAGCAATCAGCCCCAGCATTTT. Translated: CANWKVPGNSNQPQHF.

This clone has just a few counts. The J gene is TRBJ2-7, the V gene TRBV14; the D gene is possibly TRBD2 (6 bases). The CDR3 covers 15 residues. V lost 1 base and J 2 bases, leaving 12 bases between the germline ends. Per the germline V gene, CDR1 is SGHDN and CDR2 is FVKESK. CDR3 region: CASSQGLGGTYEQYF. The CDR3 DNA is TGTGCCAGCAGCCAAGGTCTGGGGGGAACCTACGAGCAGTACTTC.

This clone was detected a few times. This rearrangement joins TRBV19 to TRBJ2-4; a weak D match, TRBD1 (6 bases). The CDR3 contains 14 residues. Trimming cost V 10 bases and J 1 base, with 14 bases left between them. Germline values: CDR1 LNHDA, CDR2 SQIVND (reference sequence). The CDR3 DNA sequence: TGTGCCACGGGCTGGCAGGGGGCCAAAAACATTCAGTACTTC. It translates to CATGWQGAKNIQYF.

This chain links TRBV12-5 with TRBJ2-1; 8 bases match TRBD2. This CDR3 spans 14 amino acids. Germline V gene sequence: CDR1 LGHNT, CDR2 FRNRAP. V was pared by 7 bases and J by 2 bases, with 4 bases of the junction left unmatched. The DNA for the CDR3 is TGTGCTAGTGTCGGACTAGCCCCCTACAATGAGCAGTTCTTC. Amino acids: CASVGLAPYNEQFF.

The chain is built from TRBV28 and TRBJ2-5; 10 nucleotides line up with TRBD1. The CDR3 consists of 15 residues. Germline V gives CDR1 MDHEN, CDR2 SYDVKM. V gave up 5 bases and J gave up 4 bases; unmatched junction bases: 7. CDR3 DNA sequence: TGTGCCAGCAGTAAAAGACAGGGGGCTCCAGAGACCCAGTACTTC. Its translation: CASSKRQGAPETQYF.

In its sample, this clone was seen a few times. DNA for the CDR3: TGTGCCAGCGGGCTTCGGCTCCGCCGGGGGGTCGGAGAGACCCAGTACTTC. Amino acids: CASGLRLRRGVGETQYF. The rearrangement links TRBV7-2 to TRBJ2-5; 7 bases line up with TRBD2. This CDR3 is 17 amino acids long. Unmatched junction bases numbered 19, after V lost 8 bases and J lost 4 bases. In germline, CDR1 is SGHTA, CDR2 FQGNSA.

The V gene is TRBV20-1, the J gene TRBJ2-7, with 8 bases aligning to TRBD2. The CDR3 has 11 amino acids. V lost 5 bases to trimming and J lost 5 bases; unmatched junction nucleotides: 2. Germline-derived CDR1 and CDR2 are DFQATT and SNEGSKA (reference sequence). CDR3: CSASLADEQYF. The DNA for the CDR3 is TGCAGTGCTTCACTAGCGGACGAGCAGTACTTC.

The CDR3 coding sequence is TGTGCCAGCTCACCACAATCTTCGGGTAGTGAGCAGTTCTTC. Protein: CASSPQSSGSEQFF. This rearrangement joins TRBV18 to TRBJ2-1; D is undetermined. Trimming removed 1 base from V and 9 bases from J, with 13 bases in between. CDR1 and CDR2 (germline): KGHSH, LQKENI. The CDR3 length is 14 residues.

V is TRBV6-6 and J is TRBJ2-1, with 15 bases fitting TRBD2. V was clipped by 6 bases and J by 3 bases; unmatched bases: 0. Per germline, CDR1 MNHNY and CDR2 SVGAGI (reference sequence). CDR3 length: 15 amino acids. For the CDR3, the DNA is TGTGCCAGCAGGGGACTAGCGGGGGGCTACAATGAGCAGTTCTTC. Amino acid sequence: CASRGLAGGYNEQFF.